This T cell receptor beta chain is from a study of T cell repertoires in cytomegalovirus infection. Study at large: In public TCR beta signatures, there were indications of both CMV infection and matching HLA type.

This clonotype was seen a handful of times. Its antigen is as yet unknown. General observations from the study: The response measured ex vivo was dominated by TCR beta clonotypes (HLA-C-restricted and CMV-specific). CMV carriers having the relevant HLA were flagged by cumulative public TCR beta family frequency.

Germline CDR1 is SGHAT and CDR2 is FQNNGV. V lost 0 bases to trimming and J lost 2 bases, with 15 bases between them. The CDR3 loop spans 17 amino acids. TCRdb analysed the reads with MiXCR anew, one entry per CDR3 protein. The repertoire holds about 490,000 distinct CDR3 sequences, 26% seen once, with around 14% in the top ten. The specimen sequenced was PBMCs. The genes are TRBV11-2 and TRBJ2-3; TRBD2 is a possible D gene (6 bases). This sequence originates from a human donor in good health (CMV status not recorded). Some clones in this sample may be carry-over from other donors' samples. Here the CDR3 reads CASSLDPPTSLTDTQYF. As DNA, the CDR3 is TGTGCCAGCAGCTTAGATCCCCCGACTAGTCTCACAGATACGCAGTATTTT.